The rows below give T cell receptor beta chains drawn from one sample of a study of cytomegalovirus exposure and HLA in healthy donors. Repertoires were generated with immunoSEQ multiplex PCR, while TCRdb's copy carries only in-frame clones and drops some. The sample includes around 110,000 clones, around 64% of them seen just once. Sequencing was done on a sample of PBMCs. Every receptor here comes from a man aged 25 to 40 in good health and CMV-seropositive. CDR3s include the opening cysteine and the closing phenylalanine or tryptophan.

16	TRBV5-1	TRBJ2-4	CASSLEIAGAKNIQYF
16	TRBV7-2	TRBJ2-6	CASSFSSASGANVLTF
15	TRBV29-1	TRBJ1-2	CSASLLLRRDYGYTF
12	TRBV2	TRBJ1-1	CATPGGNTEAFF
15	TRBV7-2	TRBJ2-1	CASSQRDRGRNEQFF
14	TRBV19	TRBJ2-7	CASSSRTGLREQYF
15	TRBV19	TRBJ1-5	CASSSPGGVDQPQHF
13	TRBV5-1	TRBJ1-5	CASSLDVRQPQHF
15	TRBV5-1	.	CASNFETGNPYEQYF
19	TRBV9	TRBJ2-5	CASSHARTGEGTRWETQYF
15	TRBV10-3	TRBJ2-1	CAISEGTSDYNEQFF
15	TRBV27	TRBJ1-1	CASSLSYRGGSEAFF
14	TRBV7-2	TRBJ1-1	CASSLKGDRGTAFF